A selection of T cell receptor beta chains follows, all from one sample in a study of somatic mutations in cytotoxic T cells in rheumatoid arthritis. Here immunoSEQ multiplex PCR was the method, and the copy in TCRdb shows in-frame clones only, minus some. The sample comprises more than 7,000 clones, roughly 85% of which are singletons, and roughly 38% rests with the top ten. The sample comprised CD8+ T cells sorted from blood. The receptors here all came from an adult with rheumatoid arthritis. Each CDR3 is given with its conserved first and last residue. Fields, in order: V gene, CDR3 length, J gene, D gene, clone size, CDR3 DNA, CDR3 protein. The D gene is left open where the match is weak. Part of the rows lack a size; the others show once, few, many or a class for expanded clones.

V: TRBV6-1; length: 12; J: TRBJ2-1; D: .; size: few; DNA: TGTGCCAGCAGTGCCACTTTGGTTGAGCAGTTCTTC; CDR3: CASSATLVEQFF
V: TRBV6-5; length: 15; J: TRBJ2-3; D: TRBD2; size: .; DNA: TGTGCCAGCAGTTACACTAGCGGGGGGGCAGATACGCAGTATTTT; CDR3: CASSYTSGGADTQYF
V: TRBV12-1; length: 18; J: TRBJ2-1; D: .; size: .; DNA: TGTGCCAGCAGCTTTGGAAGTGGGCGGGAGGGCGCGAACAATGAGCAGTTCTTC; CDR3: CASSFGSGREGANNEQFF
V: TRBV9; length: 15; J: TRBJ2-5; D: TRBD1; size: .; DNA: TGTGCCAGCAGCGCAGGACAGGTGGGTGAGGAGACCCAGTACTTC; CDR3: CASSAGQVGEETQYF
V: TRBV30; length: 16; J: TRBJ2-5; D: TRBD1; size: .; DNA: TGTGCCTGGAGGATGTTCAGGGACAGCTTTCAAGAGACCCAGTACTTC; CDR3: CAWRMFRDSFQETQYF
V: TRBV4-2; length: 17; J: TRBJ1-2; D: .; size: .; DNA: TGTGCCAGCAGCCCAGAGGGGGGGTTACAGGGTGATGGTGGCTACACCTTC; CDR3: CASSPEGGLQGDGGYTF
V: TRBV19; length: 12; J: TRBJ2-7; D: .; size: .; DNA: TGTGCCAGTAGTGTCTTAACCTACGAGCAGTACTTC; CDR3: CASSVLTYEQYF
V: TRBV5-6; length: 11; J: TRBJ2-1; D: TRBD2; size: .; DNA: TGTGCCAGCTATGGGAGGGGAGAGCAGTTCTTC; CDR3: CASYGRGEQFF
V: TRBV5-4; length: 14; J: TRBJ1-3; D: .; size: .; DNA: TGTGCCAGCAGCTCGGGTGTCTCTGGAAACACCATATATTTT; CDR3: CASSSGVSGNTIYF
V: TRBV11-2; length: 11; J: TRBJ1-1; D: .; size: few; DNA: TGTGCCACCAGAGGGATGGGTGAAGCTTTCTTT; CDR3: CATRGMGEAFF
V: TRBV28; length: 15; J: TRBJ2-7; D: TRBD2; size: .; DNA: TGTGCCAGCAGTTTTACTAGCGGTCATGGGTACGAGCAGTACTTC; CDR3: CASSFTSGHGYEQYF
V: TRBV5-5; length: 12; J: TRBJ2-7; D: .; size: .; DNA: TGTGCCAGCAGCCCCGACTACTACGAGCAGTACTTC; CDR3: CASSPDYYEQYF
V: TRBV4-1; length: 16; J: TRBJ1-1; D: .; size: few; DNA: TGCGCCAGCAGCCAAGGGTGGGGGTCTAAGAACACTGAAGCTTTCTTT; CDR3: CASSQGWGSKNTEAFF
V: TRBV5-1; length: 16; J: TRBJ2-1; D: .; size: .; DNA: TGCGCCAGCAGCACCACCGGACACTCGTCCTACAATGAGCAGTTCTTC; CDR3: CASSTTGHSSYNEQFF
V: TRBV6-1; length: 14; J: TRBJ2-2; D: TRBD1; size: .; DNA: TGTGCCAGCAATGGGGACAGTGTTACCGGGGAGCTGTTTTTT; CDR3: CASNGDSVTGELFF
V: TRBV5-6; length: 11; J: TRBJ2-7; D: .; size: once; DNA: TGTGCCAGCAGCTTGGGTGTGAGGCAGTACTTC; CDR3: CASSLGVRQYF
V: TRBV19; length: 12; J: TRBJ1-5; D: .; size: .; DNA: TGTGCCAGTTGTAATAGCAATCAGCCCCAGCATTTT; CDR3: CASCNSNQPQHF